This TCR beta chain derives from a study of identical twins. This clonotype has just a few counts. The target antigen is unknown. CDR1 and CDR2 from the germline V gene are SGHRS and YFSETQ. This CDR3 region has 14 residues. Trimming stripped 7 bases from V and 2 bases from J, with 16 bases between. Study-level points and caveats: Conclusions were drawn cross-sectionally by statistical analysis, without following the same donors. Weaker excess sharing between twins was seen in beta out-of-frame sequences.

Unique molecular identifiers were present on the cDNA, and a universal primer site came from template switching. In TCRdb, the 5' RACE reads were re-called with MiXCR into one record per CDR3 protein. The sample has around 550,000 distinct CDR3 sequences, roughly 15% seen once. The data also belong to a second study, concerning yellow fever vaccine responses in identical twins.

The receptor's source is a woman under 30 in good health. Sequencing used CD4+ T cells sorted from blood. The rearrangement joins TRBV5-1 to TRBJ2-7; D tentatively reads TRBD1 or TRBD2 (5 bases each). The CDR3 protein is CASGRDRFPYEQYF. CDR3 sequence (DNA): TGCGCCAGCGGCCGGGACCGCTTCCCCTACGAGCAGTACTTC.